Here is one T cell receptor (beta chain) with its context. This clone has a handful of counts. This clone's antigen is unknown. No quality values exist for individual bases; no much larger clone is one base distant. The sample is drawn from a study of a mutant IDH1 vaccine in newly diagnosed glioma (dated by TCRdb to the early 2020s). Looking at the study overall: Of the roughly 32 patients who were treated, about 60% were male and approximately 40% were female, and the mean age was about 40 years. Before enrollment, patients had received standard therapy of radiotherapy alone, temozolomide alone, or radiochemotherapy with temozolomide; most received the combination. Peripheral blood was drawn at six visits: V03 (baseline), V05, V07, V10, V12 and V13. Longitudinal TCRB deep sequencing was done for some 26 treated patients, wherever samples were available for exploratory analyses.

There are 14 amino acids in the CDR3, from cysteine to phenylalanine inclusive. Kept here is only the CDR3 DNA, which spans 42 bases and is read in frame from base 1. The germline V gene (reference sequence) supplies CDR1 LNHDA and CDR2 SQIVND. V is pared back by 4 bases and J by 4 bases, with 13 bases lying between the germline termini. To prepare the library, the immunoSEQ multiplex PCR assay was applied. The hsTCRB Kit was used according to the manufacturer's protocol to amplify rearranged TCR beta chain sequences. An Illumina MiSeq was used to sequence the TCRB libraries. In the source study's methods: The kit vendor's proprietary platform handled demultiplexing, trimming and gene mapping. TCRdb carries this immuneACCESS record with in-frame sequences only. Its versions omit some clonotypes, under half of them owing to an unresolved V gene in the studies checked, with the rest unexplained. V and J calls and clone size are copied from that table; D and trimming were computed from the DNA. Recorded for this sample are some 87,000 clones; around 80% of them occurred a single time. The top ten clonotypes cover 7.5% of the sample.

Per the publication, the time point label means: baseline, week 1 (first vaccination visit). The treatment or condition label here, explained by the study, means: pre-vaccination baseline after standard-of-care therapy. Donors had newly diagnosed WHO grade 3 or 4 IDH1-mutant astrocytomas with loss of nuclear ATRX. The samples were drawn from NOA16, a multicentre, single-arm, open-label phase I trial in Germany that tested a mutant IDH1 peptide vaccine in humans for the first time. Blood drawn at visit V03 was used as the baseline sample for immunogenicity testing. Genomic DNA for TCRB sequencing was isolated from EDTA blood with the DNeasy Blood and Tissue Kit. The investigation overall reported the following: Pseudoprogression seemed to be unrelated to changes in the top peripheral T cell clonotypes found by TCRB sequencing. Availability determined which PBMC samples were chosen for TCRB deep sequencing. The authors stated that sample limitations prevented analyses of patient blood samples from being reproduced. Immune responses induced by the vaccine were seen in 90% to 95% of patients across multiple MHC alleles.

This chain joins TRBV19 to TRBJ1-2; TRBD1 could be the D gene, as 5 bases match. The sample in question was PBMCs, obtained from a glioma patient treated with radiotherapy, temozolomide or both. This receptor was taken from a man aged 35-49 years with glioma. CDR3 reads: CASSKQAWGYGYTF. The nucleotide sequence is TGTGCCAGTAGTAAACAGGCCTGGGGCTATGGCTACACCTTC.